This TCR beta chain was recorded in a study of blood T cell repertoires in COVID-19. About the study: The United States, Italy and Spain supplied acute and convalescent COVID-19 samples.

The ends were cut back, 1 base at V and 8 bases at J, with 17 bases in the middle. Germline-derived CDR1 and CDR2 are LGHNA and YNFKEQ. The CDR3 is 15 amino acids. The protocol was immunoSEQ multiplex PCR, while the TCRdb copy is restricted to in-frame clones and leaves out a portion. Here the sample spans around 130,000 clones, around four fifths being singletons. This clonotype was obtained from a human donor in a cohort sampled during active COVID-19. The sample consisted of peripheral blood. The chain recombines TRBV4-2 with TRBJ1-2; D gene unclear. The CDR3 reads CASSQAPGKAVGYTF. The CDR3 DNA reads TGTGCCAGCAGCCAAGCTCCGGGGAAGGCGGTCGGCTACACCTTC.